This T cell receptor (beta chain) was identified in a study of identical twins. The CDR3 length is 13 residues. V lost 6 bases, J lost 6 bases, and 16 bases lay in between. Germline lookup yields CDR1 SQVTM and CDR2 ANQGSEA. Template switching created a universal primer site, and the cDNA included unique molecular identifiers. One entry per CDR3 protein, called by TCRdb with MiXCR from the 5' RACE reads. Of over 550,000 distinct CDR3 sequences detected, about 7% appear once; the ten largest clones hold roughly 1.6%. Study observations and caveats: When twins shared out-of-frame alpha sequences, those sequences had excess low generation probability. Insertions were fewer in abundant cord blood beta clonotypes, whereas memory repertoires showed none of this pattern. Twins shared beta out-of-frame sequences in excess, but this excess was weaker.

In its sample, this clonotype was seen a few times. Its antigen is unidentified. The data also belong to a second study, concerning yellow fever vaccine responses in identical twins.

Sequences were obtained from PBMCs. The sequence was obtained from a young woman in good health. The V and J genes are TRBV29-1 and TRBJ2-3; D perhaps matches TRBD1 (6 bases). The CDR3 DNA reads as TGCAGCGTAGCCACAACAGGGTCTGATACGCAGTATTTT. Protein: CSVATTGSDTQYF.